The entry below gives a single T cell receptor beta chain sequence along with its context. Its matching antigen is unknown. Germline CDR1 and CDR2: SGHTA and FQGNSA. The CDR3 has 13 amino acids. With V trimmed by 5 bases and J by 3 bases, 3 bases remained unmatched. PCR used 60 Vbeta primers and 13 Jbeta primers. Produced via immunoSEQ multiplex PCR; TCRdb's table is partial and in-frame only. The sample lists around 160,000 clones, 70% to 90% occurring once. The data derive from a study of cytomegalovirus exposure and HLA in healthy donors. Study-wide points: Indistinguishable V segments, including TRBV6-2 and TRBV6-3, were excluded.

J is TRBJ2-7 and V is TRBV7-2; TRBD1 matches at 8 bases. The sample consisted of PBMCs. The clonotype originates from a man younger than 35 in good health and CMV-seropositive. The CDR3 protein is CASSPGGGYEQYF. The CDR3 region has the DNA TGTGCCAGCAGCCCAGGGGGCGGCTACGAGCAGTACTTC. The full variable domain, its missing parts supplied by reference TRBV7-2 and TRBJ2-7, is GAGVSQSPSNKVTEKGKDVELRCDPISGHTALYWYRQSLGQGLEFLIYFQGNSAPDKSGLPSDRFSAERTGGSVSTLTIQRTQQEDSAVYLCASSPGGGYEQYFGPGTRLTVT.